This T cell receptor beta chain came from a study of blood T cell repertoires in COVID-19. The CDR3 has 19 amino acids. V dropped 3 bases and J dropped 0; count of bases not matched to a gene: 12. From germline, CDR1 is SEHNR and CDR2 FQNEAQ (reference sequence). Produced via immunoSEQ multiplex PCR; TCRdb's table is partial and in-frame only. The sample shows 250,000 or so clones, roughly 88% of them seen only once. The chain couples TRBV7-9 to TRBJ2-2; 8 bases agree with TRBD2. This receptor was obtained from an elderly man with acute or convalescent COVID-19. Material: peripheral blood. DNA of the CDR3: TGTGCCAGCAGCTTTATACTAGCGGAAAAGAACGCGAACACCGGGGAGCTGTTTTTT. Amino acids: CASSFILAEKNANTGELFF. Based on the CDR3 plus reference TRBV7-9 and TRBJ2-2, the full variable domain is DTGVSQNPRHKITKRGQNVTFRCDPISEHNRLYWYRQTLGQGPEFLTYFQNEAQLEKSRLLSDRFSAERPKGSFSTLEIQRTEQGDSAMYLCASSFILAEKNANTGELFFGEGSRLTVL.